This TCR beta chain stems from a study of T cells in Graves' hyperthyroidism and ophthalmopathy. Study-wide context: Before treatment of any kind, peripheral blood was taken at initial diagnosis.

The investigators amplified TCR beta CDR3 regions from RNA transcripts. The study used the HTBI primer set for a first-round RT-PCR of the TCR CDR3. TCRdb analysed the multiplex PCR reads with MiXCR anew, one entry per CDR3 protein. This sample has 90,000 to 120,000 distinct CDR3 sequences, with 16% found just once. Study-wide results and caveats: Separation of ophthalmopathy from stable hyperthyroidism was achieved by a 13 V-J model. Appearing also in blood were most of the thyroid clonotypes expanded above 0.001.

This clonotype came up many times. Antigen unknown. Looked up from germline, CDR1 is MDHEN and CDR2 is SYDVKM. V lost 6 bases and J lost 4; bases outside the gene matches: 3. The CDR3 contains 13 residues. It was 8 to 10 ml of fresh peripheral blood that supplied the PBMCs. J is TRBJ2-5 and V is TRBV28; 9 bases agree with TRBD1. The source is a woman in her forties or fifties with Graves' hyperthyroidism. The sequencing sample was made of blood. The CDR3 loop reads CASRRQGGETQYF. CDR3 sequence (DNA): TGTGCCAGCAGGCGACAGGGGGGAGAGACCCAGTACTTC.